A single sample gave rise to the 18 T cell receptor beta chains below, sequenced in a study of long-term antiretroviral therapy in people with HIV. The assay used was immunoSEQ (version v3.0), run at survey level. This table comes from immunoSEQ multiplex PCR, and its TCRdb copy is limited to in-frame clones, with some not included. The data contain approximately 32,000 clones, about four fifths of them singletons. The starting material was unsorted PBMCs, obtained 0.4 years before starting antiretroviral therapy. Receptors were obtained from a man aged 18 to 30 with HIV.

The V and J genes are TRBV11-2 and TRBJ2-1; D uncertain. Trimming shortened V by 3 bases and J by 7 bases, and 7 bases separated the two germline ends. Germline values: CDR1 SGHAT, CDR2 FQNNGV. The CDR3 has 12 amino acids. CDR3 residues: CASSFSRNEQFF. The CDR3 nucleotides are TGTGCCAGCAGCTTTTCCCGAAATGAGCAGTTCTTC.

This sequence joins TRBV7-2 and TRBJ2-2; D is unresolved. Germline CDR1 is SGHTA and CDR2 is FQGNSA. V dropped 4 bases and J dropped 5 bases, with 8 bases sitting between them. The CDR3 has 13 residues. The CDR3 spells CASSSGWTGELFF. CDR3 nucleotide sequence: TGTGCCAGCAGCTCCGGGTGGACCGGGGAGCTGTTTTTT.

The chain employs TRBV6-4 and TRBJ2-3; the D gene is possibly TRBD2 (6 bases). Germline values: CDR1 MRHNA, CDR2 SNTAGT. V lost 5 bases, J lost 4 bases, and 10 bases lay in between. The CDR3 consists of 13 residues. In DNA, the CDR3 is TGTGCCAGCAGTACCGGGACTGCAGATACGCAGTATTTT. This translates into CASSTGTADTQYF.

In this sample, this clone turned up once. This rearrangement joins TRBV9 to TRBJ1-2, with D unresolved. The CDR3 sequence is 14 residues long. Trimming pared 3 bases from V and 4 bases from J, leaving 13 bases between. Germline V lookup: CDR1 SGDLS, CDR2 YYNGEE. CDR3 DNA: TGTGCCAGCAGCGAGCTCTCTTGGGGCTATGGCTACACCTTC. Its translation is CASSELSWGYGYTF.

CDR3: CASRTGGNTEAFF. CDR3 nucleotides: TGTGCCAGCAGAACCGGGGGGAACACTGAAGCTTTCTTT. The gene calls are TRBV5-4 and TRBJ1-1; D might be TRBD1 (5 bases). Trimming removed 5 bases from V and 1 base from J, with 9 bases in between. The CDR3 loop spans 13 amino acids. Germline assignment: CDR1 SGHNT and CDR2 YYREEE (reference sequence).

The rearrangement uses TRBV7-4 and TRBJ1-3, with D possibly matching TRBD1 (6 bases). The CDR3 is made up of 16 amino acids. V was cut by 5 bases and J by 2 bases, with 16 bases left in between. In germline, CDR1 is SGHVT, CDR2 SQSDAQ. The CDR3 DNA reads TGTGCCAGCAGCCAAAAATCTGGACAGACTGGAAACACCATATATTTT. It specifies CASSQKSGQTGNTIYF.

This clone occurred a few times. The V and J genes are TRBV6-5 and TRBJ1-6; no clear D gene. This CDR3 region has 14 residues. Trimming pared 1 base from V and 7 bases from J, leaving 8 bases between. Germline V lookup: CDR1 MNHEY, CDR2 SVGAGI. The CDR3 DNA is TGTGCCAGCAGTTACTTGCAAATAAATTCACCCCTCCACTTT. Amino acid sequence: CASSYLQINSPLHF.

The V and J genes are TRBV29-1 and TRBJ2-1; 8 bases align to TRBD1. Germline trimming cut 3 bases from V and 8 bases from J; bases unmatched to any gene: 12. CDR1 is SQVTM, CDR2 ANQGSEA, per germline. This CDR3 has 15 amino acids. CDR3 DNA sequence: TGCAGCGTTGATTCCCGGACAGGGTGGGTAGATGAGCAGTTCTTC. Translated: CSVDSRTGWVDEQFF.

This chain uses TRBV6-4 with TRBJ1-1; 7 bases map to TRBD1. The CDR3 spans 14 residues. J was trimmed by 4 bases and V by 2 bases; bases with no gene match: 4. Germline-derived CDR1 and CDR2 are MRHNA and SNTAGT. CDR3 protein: CASSDDRAGTEAFF. CDR3 in DNA: TGTGCCAGCAGTGACGACAGGGCGGGCACTGAAGCTTTCTTT.

The chain links TRBV2 to TRBJ1-1; no definite D call. Germline-derived CDR1 and CDR2 are SNHLY and FYNNEI. The CDR3 is 14 residues long. Trimming shortened V by 2 bases and J by 5 bases, and 12 bases separated the two germline ends. The CDR3 DNA follows: TGTGCCAGCAGTGAATTGGAGGGCGGAACTGAAGCTTTCTTT. It yields the protein CASSELEGGTEAFF.

CDR3 region: CSVNRTRCTGELFF. The CDR3 coding sequence is TGCAGCGTTAACAGGACTAGATGTACCGGGGAGCTGTTTTTT. J is TRBJ2-2 and V is TRBV29-1, with 7 positions matching TRBD2. Trimming took 5 bases from V and 5 from J; bases not matched to a gene: 8. Germline values: CDR1 SQVTM, CDR2 ANQGSEA. The CDR3 totals 14 residues.

The chain uses TRBV29-1 and TRBJ2-3, with D hard to call. The CDR3 sequence is 12 residues long. V lost 4 bases to trimming and J lost 3 bases, with 8 bases between them. CDR1 and CDR2 (germline): SQVTM, ANQGSEA. The CDR3 DNA is TGCAGCGTTGGCGGAGAAACAGATACGCAGTATTTT. Residues: CSVGGETDTQYF.

The chain carries TRBV7-3 and TRBJ2-5, with TRBD2 identical over 8 bases. V lost 2 bases to trimming and J lost 4 bases; unmatched junction nucleotides: 3. Germline assignment: CDR1 SGHTA and CDR2 FQGTGA. This CDR3 region has 14 residues. The CDR3 region is CASSLGGLGETQYF. The DNA for the CDR3 is TGTGCCAGCAGCTTAGGGGGACTAGGAGAGACCCAGTACTTC. Filled out from reference TRBV7-3 and TRBJ2-5, the complete variable domain reads GAGVSQTPSNKVTEKGKYVELRCDPISGHTALYWYRQSLGQGPEFLIYFQGTGAADDSGLPNDRFFAVRPEGSVSTLKIQRTERGDSAVYLCASSLGGLGETQYFGPGTRLLVL.

V and J are TRBV5-1 and TRBJ1-3; perhaps TRBD1 as D (5 bases). Trimming stripped 0 bases from V and 1 base from J, with 8 bases between. CDR1 and CDR2 from the germline V gene are SGHRS and YFSETQ. The CDR3 has 15 residues. This CDR3 is CASSLGGVSGNTIYF. In DNA, the CDR3 is TGCGCCAGCAGCTTGGGGGGGGTATCTGGAAACACCATATATTTT.

The chain recombines TRBV11-2 with TRBJ2-5; perhaps D is TRBD1 or TRBD2 (5 bases each). CDR3 length: 13 amino acids. Germline CDR1 and CDR2: SGHAT and FQNNGV. V lost 3 bases and J 3 bases, leaving 8 bases between the germline ends. CDR3 sequence: CASSFMGEETQYF. The CDR3 DNA reads TGTGCCAGCAGCTTCATGGGGGAAGAGACCCAGTACTTC.

The V gene is TRBV23-1, the J gene TRBJ2-3; 9 bases fit TRBD1. TRBV23-1 belongs to the ORF category, with a function that is uncertain. The CDR3 covers 17 residues. The trim removed 4 bases at V and 6 bases at J, leaving 14 bases unmatched. CDR3 in amino acids: CASSRFWTGAPPDTQYF. The CDR3 DNA reads as TGCGCCAGCAGTCGGTTCTGGACAGGGGCCCCCCCCGATACGCAGTATTTT.

The genes are TRBV7-9 and TRBJ2-1; 7 bases match TRBD1. Per the germline V gene, CDR1 is SEHNR and CDR2 is FQNEAQ (reference sequence). The junction had 4 bases not matched to a gene; V was cut back by 3 bases and J by 8 bases. The CDR3 runs 13 residues. The CDR3 sequence: CASSLGQLDEQFF. For the CDR3, the DNA is TGTGCCAGCAGCTTGGGACAGTTGGATGAGCAGTTCTTC.

J is TRBJ2-5 and V is TRBV6-1; either TRBD1 or TRBD2 may fit D (5 bases each). The V and J ends lost 8 bases and 5 bases respectively, with 9 bases between them. Germline CDR1 and CDR2: MNHNS and SASEGT. This CDR3 region has 11 residues. The CDR3 here is CASLGVETQYF. In nucleotides, the CDR3 is TGTGCCAGCCTGGGGGTCGAGACCCAGTACTTC.